This T cell receptor beta chain was recovered during a study of T cells in women clearing cervical HPV infection. Looking at the study overall: HLA type stays a possible confounder, typing being limited.

Study-wide results and limits: T-cell numbers per sample were unknown and may explain richness differences. Combining TCR richness with V gene abundances gave roughly 0.84 AUC.

Germline CDR1 reads SGHAT; CDR2 reads FQNNGV. The CDR3 length is 10 residues. The V end was cut by 10 bases, the J end by 5 bases, with 6 bases between. Turning to this clone: Its target is not known. The read gets to within 3 residues of the CDR3 end, and the germline J gene fills in the rest.

Some clones are missing from TCRdb's copy, which holds only in-frame ones; the method was immunoSEQ multiplex PCR. The table gives some 30,000 clones; the top ten clones make up under 10% of it. The material sequenced was blood buffy coat. V gene TRBV11-2 combines with J gene TRBJ2-1; D gene uncertain. The clonotype was recovered from a woman aged 18-69 years with a cervical HPV16 infection that either progressed to CIN3+ or cleared (not recorded which). The DNA read from the CDR3 is TGTGCCACCCAGGACAATGAG. Translating it yields CATQDNE. The complete CDR3 protein is CATQDNEQFF.